This entry describes one T cell receptor (beta chain). Its antigen is not known. This record belongs to a study of T cells after yellow fever vaccination. General study results and limits: Post-booster reappearance was seen for most primary-vaccination clones (about 95% CD4, about 90% CD8). A minor fraction of clonotypes spanned both CD4 and CD8 compartments.

5'RACE template switching generated TCR cDNA, adding a universal primer site and UMIs. Using its own MiXCR run on the 5' RACE reads, TCRdb lists one record per CDR3 protein. The sample includes 150,000 to 200,000 distinct CDR3 sequences, roughly 11% of them seen just once. The V gene lost 5 bases and the J gene lost 5 bases, with 19 bases spanning the gap. This CDR3 is built from 15 residues. In germline, CDR1 is SGHVS, CDR2 FQNEAQ. The chain carries TRBV7-8 and TRBJ2-7; a weak D match, TRBD1 (6 bases). The specimen comprised CD8+ T cells sorted from PBMCs, sampled 15 days after the yellow fever booster vaccination. The receptor's source is a man younger than 35 who received the YFV17D yellow fever vaccine. For the CDR3, the DNA is TGTGCCAGCAGCGCAGGCCTCAGGGGTGGAGACGAGCAGTACTTC. Translation: CASSAGLRGGDEQYF. Looking up the rest from reference TRBV7-8 and TRBJ2-7 gives the full variable domain: GAGVSQSPRYKVAKRGQDVALRCDPISGHVSLFWYQQALGQGPEFLTYFQNEAQLDKSGLPSDRFFAERPEGSVSTLKIQRTQQEDSAVYLCASSAGLRGGDEQYFGPGTRLTVT.